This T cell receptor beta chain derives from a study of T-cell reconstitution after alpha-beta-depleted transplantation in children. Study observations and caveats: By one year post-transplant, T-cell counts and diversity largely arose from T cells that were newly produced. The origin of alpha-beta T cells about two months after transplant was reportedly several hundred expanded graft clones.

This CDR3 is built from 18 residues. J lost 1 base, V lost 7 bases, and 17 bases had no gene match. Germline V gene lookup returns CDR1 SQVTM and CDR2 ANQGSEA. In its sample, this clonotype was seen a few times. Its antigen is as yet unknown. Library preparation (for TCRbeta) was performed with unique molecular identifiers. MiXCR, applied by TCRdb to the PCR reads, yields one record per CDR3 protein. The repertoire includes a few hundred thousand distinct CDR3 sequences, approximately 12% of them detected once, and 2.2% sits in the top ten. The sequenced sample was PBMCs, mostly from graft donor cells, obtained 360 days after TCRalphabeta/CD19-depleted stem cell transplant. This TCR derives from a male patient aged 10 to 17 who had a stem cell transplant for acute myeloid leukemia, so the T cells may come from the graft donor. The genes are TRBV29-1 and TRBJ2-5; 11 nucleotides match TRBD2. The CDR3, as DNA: TGCAGCGCCCTCTTAGGGCTAGCGGGAGGCCACTTCCAAGAGACCCAGTACTTC. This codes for CSALLGLAGGHFQETQYF.